Below are 15 T cell receptor beta chains sequenced from a single sample in a study of response to subunit inactivated influenza vaccine. One entry per CDR3 protein, called by TCRdb with MiXCR from the RT-PCR reads. In the table there are 200,000 to 250,000 distinct CDR3 sequences, roughly an eighth of which are singletons. The material was non-naive T cells sorted from PBMCs, obtained around 15 days before vaccination. These receptors were taken from a man in his forties or fifties who received an inactivated influenza vaccine.

This clonotype occurred many times. The rearrangement uses TRBV20-1 and TRBJ1-1; D may be TRBD1 (6 bases). V lost 1 base to trimming and J lost 1 base, with 10 bases between them. Germline V lookup: CDR1 DFQATT, CDR2 SNEGSKA (reference sequence). The CDR3 runs to 14 residues. The CDR3 here is CSARGLQGNTEAFF. The DNA for the CDR3 is TGCAGTGCTAGAGGCCTACAGGGGAACACTGAAGCTTTCTTT.

The chain joins TRBV9 to TRBJ1-4, with D unresolved. Germline V gene data show CDR1 as SGDLS and CDR2 as YYNGEE. Trimming shortened V by 3 bases and J by 8 bases, and 20 bases separated the two germline ends. CDR3 length equals 16 residues. The CDR3 bases are TGTGCCAGCAGCGCGGACCTGACGGTGGAGGTGGAAAAACTGTTTTTT. It encodes CASSADLTVEVEKLFF.

This clonotype has a count of ten or more. The junction and the germline gene differ at one end; a read error may be behind it. The rearrangement joins TRBV28 to TRBJ1-2, with 9 bases lining up with TRBD1. There are 13 residues in the CDR3. The germline gives CDR1 MDHEN, CDR2 SYDVKM. CDR3 nucleotide sequence: TGTGCCAGCAGCCTTACCGGGACAGGGAGGGATAGCTTC. It translates to CASSLTGTGRDSF.

This clonotype was counted only a few times. The rearrangement links TRBV7-2 to TRBJ2-7; 8 nucleotides agree with TRBD1. With 2 bases clipped from V and 0 bases from J, the junction kept 3 bases outside the gene matches. Per germline, CDR1 SGHTA and CDR2 FQGNSA. This CDR3 spans 15 amino acids. This chain's CDR3 is CASSLLGQASYEQYF. Here the CDR3 DNA reads TGTGCCAGCAGCTTATTGGGACAGGCCTCCTACGAGCAGTACTTC.

Only a few counts were recorded for this clonotype. The chain is built from TRBV19 and TRBJ2-2, with D hard to call. Trimming took 6 bases from V and 1 from J, leaving 9 bases between them. The V gene's germline CDR1 is LNHDA and CDR2 SQIVND (reference sequence). The CDR3 loop spans 14 amino acids. CDR3 sequence: CASRNGQNTGELFF. CDR3 DNA sequence: TGTGCCAGTAGGAACGGCCAGAACACCGGGGAGCTGTTTTTT. Using reference TRBV19 and TRBJ2-2 for the parts outside the CDR3, the full variable domain is DGGITQSPKYLFRKEGQNVTLSCEQNLNHDAMYWYRQDPGQGLRLIYYSQIVNDFQKGDIAEGYSVSREKKESFPLTVTSAQKNPTAFYLCASRNGQNTGELFFGEGSRLTVL.

This clonotype occurred many times. This CDR3 is CASSNTGSETQYF. The CDR3 nucleotides are TGTGCCAGCAGTAACACAGGGTCCGAGACCCAGTACTTC. The V gene is TRBV12-3 or TRBV12-4, the J gene TRBJ2-5; D is perhaps TRBD1 (6 bases). V was cut by 5 bases and J by 5 bases, with 12 bases left in between. This CDR3 comprises 13 residues.

As to this clonotype: Relative to the germline gene, one junction end is altered; a read error may explain this. This chain connects TRBV10-3 to TRBJ2-6, with TRBD1 identical over 8 bases. Germline CDR1 is ENHRY and CDR2 is SYGVKD. This CDR3 comprises 19 residues. CDR3 protein: CATSRGVRQGASGANVLTF. In DNA, the CDR3 is TGTGCCACCAGTAGGGGGGTTCGGCAGGGGGCGTCCGGGGCCAACGTCCTGACTTTC.

In this sample, this clonotype turned up a few times. The chain recombines TRBV7-9 with TRBJ2-1; D might be TRBD1 (5 bases). Germline V gives CDR1 SEHNR, CDR2 FQNEAQ (reference sequence). The CDR3 is made up of 14 amino acids. With 2 bases removed from V and 5 bases from J, the gap between germline ends came to 10 bases. This CDR3 reads CASSLTQGHNEQFF. CDR3 DNA sequence: TGTGCCAGCAGCTTAACTCAGGGTCACAATGAGCAGTTCTTC.

This clonotype was detected only a few times. This chain uses TRBV2 with TRBJ2-3; D is uncertain. This CDR3 is 13 amino acids long. Trimming stripped 7 bases from V and 0 bases from J, with 8 bases between. Germline V lookup: CDR1 SNHLY, CDR2 FYNNEI. The CDR3 loop is CASNPPSTDTQYF. The CDR3 region has the DNA TGTGCCAGCAATCCACCTAGCACAGATACGCAGTATTTT. Using reference TRBV2 and TRBJ2-3 for the parts outside the CDR3, the full variable domain is EPEVTQTPSHQVTQMGQEVILRCVPISNHLYFYWYRQILGQKVEFLVSFYNNEISEKSEIFDDQFSVERPDGSNFTLKIRSTKLEDSAMYFCASNPPSTDTQYFGPGTRLTVL.

This clonotype was seen ten or more times. V and J are TRBV28 and TRBJ2-3, with 11 bases identical to TRBD2. The CDR3 loop spans 14 amino acids. Germline CDR1 MDHEN, CDR2 SYDVKM. V gave up 5 bases and J gave up 10 bases; unmatched junction bases: 8. The DNA for the CDR3 is TGTGCCAGCAGTCCTGGACTAGCGGGCTCCGCGCAGTATTTT. Translated: CASSPGLAGSAQYF.

This clonotype occurred a few times. CDR3 in amino acids: CSARDRGTWYTEAFF. In DNA form, the CDR3 reads TGCAGTGCTAGAGATCGGGGCACGTGGTACACTGAAGCTTTCTTT. The chain joins TRBV20-1 to TRBJ1-1; D possibly corresponds to TRBD1 (5 bases). Trimming took off 0 bases at V and 3 bases at J, with 14 bases between the two ends. This CDR3 region has 15 residues. In germline, CDR1 is DFQATT, CDR2 SNEGSKA (reference sequence).

The rearrangement joins TRBV20-1 to TRBJ1-2; D is possibly TRBD1 (6 bases). Per germline, CDR1 DFQATT and CDR2 SNEGSKA (reference sequence). CDR3 length equals 11 residues. CDR3 residues: CRPGHDYGYTF. In DNA form, the CDR3 reads TGCAGGCCGGGACACGACTATGGCTACACCTTC.

The table lists this clonotype with many counts. CDR3 amino acids: CASSVLGDSTDTQYF. The CDR3 DNA is TGTGCCAGCAGCGTCTTGGGGGATTCGACAGATACGCAGTATTTT. This chain links TRBV7-3 with TRBJ2-3, with D possibly being TRBD1 or TRBD2 (5 bases each). The CDR3 is 15 residues long. CDR1 is SGHTA and CDR2 is FQGTGA in the germline V gene. Trimming pared 5 bases from V and 3 bases from J, leaving 15 bases between.

This clonotype showed up many times. A read error may account for a junction end that differs from germline. The CDR3 spells CASSLARTANTQYF. The DNA of the CDR3 is TGTGCTAGCAGCTTAGCCCGGACGGCGAATACGCAGTATTTT. The chain joins TRBV7-7 to TRBJ2-3; no clear D. CDR1 SSHAT and CDR2 FNYEAQ come from the germline V gene (reference sequence). The length of the CDR3 is 14 residues. Full variable domain (remainder filled in from reference TRBV7-7 and TRBJ2-3): GAGVSQSPRYKVTKRGQDVTLRCDPISSHATLYWYQQALGQGPEFLTYFNYEAQPDKSGLPSDRFSAERPEGSISTLTIQRTEQRDSAMYRCASSLARTANTQYFGPGTRLTVL.

The J gene is TRBJ2-3, the V gene TRBV3-1; 13 bases map to TRBD2. The CDR3 sequence is 15 residues long. V was clipped by 1 base and J by 9 bases; unmatched bases: 4. Germline CDR1 LGHDT, CDR2 YNNKEL (reference sequence). CDR3 coding DNA: TGTGCCAGCAGCCAAGCTAGGACTAGCGGGGGAACGCAGTATTTT. Its translation is CASSQARTSGGTQYF.